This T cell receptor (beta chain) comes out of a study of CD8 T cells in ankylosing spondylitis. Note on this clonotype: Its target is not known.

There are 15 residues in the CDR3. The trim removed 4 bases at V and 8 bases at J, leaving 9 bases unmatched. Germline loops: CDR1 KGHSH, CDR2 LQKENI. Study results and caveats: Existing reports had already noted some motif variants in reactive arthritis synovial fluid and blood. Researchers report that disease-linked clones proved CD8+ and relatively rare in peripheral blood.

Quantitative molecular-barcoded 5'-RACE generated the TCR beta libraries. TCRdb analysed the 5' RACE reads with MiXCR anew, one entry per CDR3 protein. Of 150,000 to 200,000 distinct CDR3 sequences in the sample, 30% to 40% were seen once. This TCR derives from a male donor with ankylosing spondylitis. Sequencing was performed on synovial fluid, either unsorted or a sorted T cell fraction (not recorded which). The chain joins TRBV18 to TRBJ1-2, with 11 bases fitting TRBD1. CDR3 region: CASSLTGQGAGGYTF. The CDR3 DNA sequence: TGTGCCAGCTCACTGACCGGACAGGGGGCTGGAGGCTACACCTTC. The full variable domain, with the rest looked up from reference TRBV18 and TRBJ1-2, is NAGVMQNPRHLVRRRGQEARLRCSPMKGHSHVYWYRQLPEEGLKFMVYLQKENIIDESGMPKERFSAEFPKEGPSILRIQQVVRGDSAAYFCASSLTGQGAGGYTFGSGTRLTVV.